This TCR beta chain derives from a study of blood T cells in healthy people across ages. About the research overall: Roughly one uniquely barcoded beta molecule per two T cells was captured.

General study results and limits: Diversity figures based on one million T cells were deemed too low. In the absence of known donor CMV status, changes in expanded clonotypes were possibly confounded.

A second PCR of roughly 7 to 11 cycles used a sample-barcoded 5' primer and a J-beta primer mix. With 12 random nucleotides, a template-switch adaptor tagged each individual cDNA molecule. MiXCR was run by TCRdb on the 5' RACE reads, yielding one entry per CDR3 protein. The data contain over 500,000 distinct CDR3 sequences, under 65% of them singletons. This clonotype has a count of ten or more. As yet, its antigen is unknown. What was sequenced was blood. The clonotype was recovered from a woman aged 80 or over in good health.

As DNA, the CDR3 is TGTGCCAGCAGGGGGGCGATGGAAGAGACCCAGTACTTC. It translates to CASRGAMEETQYF. The chain couples TRBV12-3 or TRBV12-4 to TRBJ2-5; a weak D match, TRBD1 (6 bases). The V gene lost 6 bases and the J gene lost 3 bases, with 11 bases spanning the gap. The CDR3 has 13 residues.